This entry lists 22 T cell receptor beta chains sequenced from one sample in a study of cytomegalovirus exposure and HLA in healthy donors. The PCR had 60 Vbeta and 13 Jbeta primers. Only in-frame clones appear in the TCRdb table, and some are missing; sequencing was by immunoSEQ multiplex PCR. The sample includes about 150,000 clones, around 83% of them seen just once. The source material was PBMCs. The origin of the receptors is a woman aged 18-29 years in good health and CMV-seronegative.

The chain joins TRBV7-9 to TRBJ2-2; D might be TRBD2 (5 bases). The V and J ends lost 5 bases and 5 bases respectively, with 12 bases between them. Germline-derived CDR1 and CDR2 are SEHNR and FQNEAQ (reference sequence). This CDR3 region has 14 residues. The CDR3 loop reads CASSRTLVTGELFF. CDR3 DNA sequence: TGTGCCAGCAGCCGTACACTAGTGACCGGGGAGCTGTTTTTT.

This chain connects TRBV2 to TRBJ1-5; D not certain. V lost 2 bases to trimming and J lost 5 bases, with 10 bases between them. This CDR3 has 14 amino acids. From germline, CDR1 is SNHLY and CDR2 FYNNEI. The CDR3 loop is CASSEMSEYQPQHF. In DNA form, the CDR3 reads TGTGCCAGCAGTGAAATGTCAGAATATCAGCCCCAGCATTTT.

This sequence joins TRBV19 and TRBJ1-2; D is undetermined. Trimming left V 9 bases short and J 4 bases short, with 21 bases between. CDR1 is LNHDA, CDR2 SQIVND, per germline (reference sequence). This CDR3 region has 15 residues. CDR3 loop: CASAPRGTPLYGYTF. For the CDR3, the DNA is TGTGCCAGCGCTCCGCGGGGTACCCCCCTCTATGGCTACACCTTC.

V is TRBV19 and J is TRBJ1-5; no firm D call. The CDR3 is made up of 16 amino acids. V lost 3 bases, J lost 10 bases, and 22 bases lay in between. The germline V gene has CDR1 LNHDA and CDR2 SQIVND (reference sequence). The CDR3 sequence is CASSIDPGTTILPQHF. The CDR3 nucleotides are TGTGCCAGTAGTATCGATCCGGGAACGACTATACTACCCCAGCATTTT. Looking up the rest from reference TRBV19 and TRBJ1-5 gives the full variable domain: DGGITQSPKYLFRKEGQNVTLSCEQNLNHDAMYWYRQDPGQGLRLIYYSQIVNDFQKGDIAEGYSVSREKKESFPLTVTSAQKNPTAFYLCASSIDPGTTILPQHFGDGTRLSIL.

V gene TRBV2 combines with J gene TRBJ1-5, with D uncertain. The CDR3 spans 12 residues. The germline CDR1 and CDR2 sequences are SNHLY and FYNNEI. Trimming pared 8 bases from V and 3 bases from J, leaving 8 bases between. This CDR3 reads CASGRLNQPQHF. The CDR3 nucleotides read TGTGCCAGCGGGCGTCTCAATCAGCCCCAGCATTTT. Full variable domain (remainder filled in from reference TRBV2 and TRBJ1-5): EPEVTQTPSHQVTQMGQEVILRCVPISNHLYFYWYRQILGQKVEFLVSFYNNEISEKSEIFDDQFSVERPDGSNFTLKIRSTKLEDSAMYFCASGRLNQPQHFGDGTRLSIL.

V usage is TRBV6-5 and J usage is TRBJ2-6; D is perhaps TRBD1 (5 bases). Germline-derived CDR1 and CDR2 are MNHEY and SVGAGI. V lost 6 bases to trimming and J lost 0 bases, with 9 bases between them. This CDR3 comprises 15 residues. The CDR3 reads CASSPRDSGANVLTF. The DNA of the CDR3 is TGTGCCAGCAGCCCCAGGGACTCTGGGGCCAACGTCCTGACTTTC.

The V gene is TRBV5-1, the J gene TRBJ2-1; D is perhaps TRBD2 (5 bases). Germline V CDR1 and CDR2: SGHRS, YFSETQ. CDR3 size: 15 residues. V was trimmed by 6 bases and J by 0 bases, leaving 13 bases between them. The CDR3 sequence is CASTLVAPSYNEQFF. The CDR3, as DNA: TGCGCCAGCACATTGGTAGCGCCCTCCTACAATGAGCAGTTCTTC. Full variable domain (rest looked up from reference TRBV5-1 and TRBJ2-1): KAGVTQTPRYLIKTRGQQVTLSCSPISGHRSVSWYQQTPGQGLQFLFEYFSETQRNKGNFPGRFSGRQFSNSRSEMNVSTLELGDSALYLCASTLVAPSYNEQFFGPGTRLTVL.

The chain uses TRBV7-9 and TRBJ2-7; 9 nucleotides match TRBD1. Trimming cost V 4 bases and J 4 bases; bases outside gene matches: 8. This CDR3 region has 15 residues. Per germline, CDR1 SEHNR and CDR2 FQNEAQ (reference sequence). Here the CDR3 DNA reads TGTGCCAGCAGCTACAAGACAGGGGGTATGTACGAGCAGTACTTC. It encodes CASSYKTGGMYEQYF.

About this clone itself: The germline gene is not matched at one end of the junction; a read error may be the cause. This chain links TRBV7-9 with TRBJ2-7, with TRBD2 matching over 9 bases. This CDR3 region has 16 residues. Germline CDR1 reads SEHNR; CDR2 reads FQNEAQ (reference sequence). CDR3 residues: CSSSSQTGLANREQYF. As DNA, the CDR3 is TGTTCCAGCAGCTCCCAGACTGGACTAGCGAATCGCGAGCAGTACTTC. Full variable domain (missing parts from reference TRBV7-9 and TRBJ2-7): DTGVSQNPRHKITKRGQNVTFRCDPISEHNRLYWYRQTLGQGPEFLTYFQNEAQLEKSRLLSDRFSAERPKGSFSTLEIQRTEQGDSAMYLCSSSSQTGLANREQYFGPGTRLTVT.

This chain uses TRBV30 with TRBJ2-7; no reliable D call. Germline V gives CDR1 GTSNPN, CDR2 SVGIG (reference sequence). The CDR3 extends over 14 amino acids. Trimming shortened V by 1 base and J by 2 bases, and 12 bases separated the two germline ends. CDR3 sequence reads: CAWSAVIDTYEQYF. The CDR3 region has the DNA TGTGCCTGGAGTGCGGTAATAGATACCTACGAGCAGTACTTC.

The chain has TRBV6-1 and TRBJ2-7; a possible D gene is TRBD1 (5 bases). Germline lookup yields CDR1 MNHNS and CDR2 SASEGT. Trimming shortened V by 5 bases and J by 4 bases, and 18 bases separated the two germline ends. The CDR3 sequence is 15 residues long. Here the CDR3 reads CASSRQRHSTYEQYF. CDR3 nucleotide sequence: TGTGCCAGCAGTCGACAGAGACACTCTACTTACGAGCAGTACTTC.

This chain joins TRBV7-9 and TRBJ1-1; D is undetermined. The CDR3 totals 12 residues. V was shortened by 4 bases and J by 7 bases, with 10 bases between the two germline ends. Germline assignment: CDR1 SEHNR and CDR2 FQNEAQ (reference sequence). The CDR3 sequence is CASSSRTHEAFF. Written as DNA, the CDR3 is TGTGCCAGCAGCTCCAGGACTCATGAAGCTTTCTTT.

The chain is built from TRBV5-1 and TRBJ2-1, with D possibly TRBD1 on 6 matching bases. CDR1 is SGHRS and CDR2 is YFSETQ in the germline V gene. The length of the CDR3 is 14 residues. V lost 4 bases to trimming and J lost 6 bases, with 14 bases between them. CDR3 DNA: TGCGCCAGCAGCCTATACAGGGCCGCCAATGAGCAGTTCTTC. Its translation is CASSLYRAANEQFF. Full variable domain (missing parts from reference TRBV5-1 and TRBJ2-1): KAGVTQTPRYLIKTRGQQVTLSCSPISGHRSVSWYQQTPGQGLQFLFEYFSETQRNKGNFPGRFSGRQFSNSRSEMNVSTLELGDSALYLCASSLYRAANEQFFGPGTRLTVL.

The chain has TRBV5-4 and TRBJ1-2; D is possibly TRBD1 (6 bases). The CDR3 sequence is 14 residues long. Trimming removed 2 bases at V and 7 bases at J, with 15 bases between. Germline CDR1 SGHNT, CDR2 YYREEE (reference sequence). As DNA, the CDR3 is TGTGCCAGCAGCTTATTGTCAGGGGTAGTTGGCTACACCTTC. It is translated as CASSLLSGVVGYTF.

About this clone itself: Relative to the germline gene, one junction end is altered; a read error may explain this. The rearrangement links TRBV28 to TRBJ2-5; unclear D gene. The germline V gene encodes CDR1 MDHEN and CDR2 SYDVKM. The CDR3 has 11 residues. CDR3 sequence (DNA): TGTGCCAGCACCAACCAGGAGACCCAGTACTTC. This gives the protein CASTNQETQYF.

The chain employs TRBV10-3 and TRBJ1-2, with D unclear. Germline V gives CDR1 ENHRY, CDR2 SYGVKD. The CDR3 runs 11 residues. V lost 3 bases and J 7 bases, leaving 6 bases between the germline ends. The CDR3, as DNA: TGTGCCATCAGTGACGCGGCTGGCTACACCTTC. Its protein is CAISDAAGYTF.

The J gene is TRBJ1-4, the V gene TRBV5-1; 7 nucleotides agree with TRBD1. CDR3 length equals 14 residues. The germline V gene encodes CDR1 SGHRS and CDR2 YFSETQ. V was clipped by 4 bases and J by 4 bases; unmatched bases: 4. The CDR3 coding sequence is TGCGCCAGCAGCGTCTCAGGGGGTAATGAAAAACTGTTTTTT. Protein sequence: CASSVSGGNEKLFF.

Points on this clone: The junction does not match germline at one end; this may be a read error. The V and J genes are TRBV7-7 and TRBJ1-1; 10 bases match TRBD1. The CDR3 consists of 16 residues. From germline, CDR1 is SSHAT and CDR2 FNYEAQ (reference sequence). CDR3: CASSPLRQGAYTEAFF. For the CDR3, the DNA is TGTGCTAGCAGCCCACTGAGACAGGGGGCTTACACTGAAGCTTTCTTT. Supplemented by reference TRBV7-7 and TRBJ1-1, the full variable domain reads GAGVSQSPRYKVTKRGQDVTLRCDPISSHATLYWYQQALGQGPEFLTYFNYEAQPDKSGLPSDRFSAERPEGSISTLTIQRTEQRDSAMYRCASSPLRQGAYTEAFFGQGTRLTVV.

This clone appeared a few times. The V and J genes are TRBV7-9 and TRBJ1-6; D is uncertain. V was cut by 4 bases and J by 14 bases, with 9 bases left in between. Germline CDR1 is SEHNR and CDR2 is FQNEAQ (reference sequence). The CDR3 has 11 residues. For the CDR3, the DNA is TGTGCCAGCAGCTCTGACATGGCCCTCCACTTT. Amino acids: CASSSDMALHF.

V usage is TRBV7-3 and J usage is TRBJ2-1; 11 positions agree with TRBD2. The CDR3 consists of 15 residues. V was clipped by 5 bases and J by 3 bases; unmatched bases: 3. Germline assignment: CDR1 SGHTA and CDR2 FQGTGA. Here the CDR3 DNA reads TGTGCCAGCAGCCAAACTAGCGGGAGCTACAATGAGCAGTTCTTC. Its translation is CASSQTSGSYNEQFF.

The V call is TRBV5-4, the J call TRBJ1-3, with D unclear. The CDR3 consists of 13 residues. The V end was cut by 5 bases, the J end by 1 base, with 7 bases between. Germline CDR1 and CDR2: SGHNT and YYREEE (reference sequence). CDR3 sequence reads: CASSPFSGNTIYF. Here the CDR3 DNA reads TGTGCCAGCAGTCCCTTTTCTGGAAACACCATATATTTT.

The chain recombines TRBV6-5 with TRBJ1-1; D perhaps matches TRBD1 (6 bases). CDR3 length: 15 amino acids. V was clipped by 5 bases and J by 0 bases, with 13 bases between them. The germline CDR1 and CDR2 sequences are MNHEY and SVGAGI. CDR3 nucleotides: TGTGCCAGCAGTCCCAGGACAGACATGAACACTGAAGCTTTCTTT. Amino acid sequence: CASSPRTDMNTEAFF.